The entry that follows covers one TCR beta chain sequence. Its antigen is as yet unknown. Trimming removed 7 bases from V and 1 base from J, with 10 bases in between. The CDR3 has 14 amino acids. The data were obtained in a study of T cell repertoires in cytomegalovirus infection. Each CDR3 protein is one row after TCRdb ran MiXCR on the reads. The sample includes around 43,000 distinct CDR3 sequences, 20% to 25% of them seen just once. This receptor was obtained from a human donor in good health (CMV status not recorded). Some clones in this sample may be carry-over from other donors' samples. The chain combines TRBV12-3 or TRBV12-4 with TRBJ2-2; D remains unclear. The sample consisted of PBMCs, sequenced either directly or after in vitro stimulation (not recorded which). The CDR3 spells CASNYRRNTGELFF. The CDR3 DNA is TGTGCCAGCAACTATCGGCGGAACACCGGGGAGCTGTTTTTT.